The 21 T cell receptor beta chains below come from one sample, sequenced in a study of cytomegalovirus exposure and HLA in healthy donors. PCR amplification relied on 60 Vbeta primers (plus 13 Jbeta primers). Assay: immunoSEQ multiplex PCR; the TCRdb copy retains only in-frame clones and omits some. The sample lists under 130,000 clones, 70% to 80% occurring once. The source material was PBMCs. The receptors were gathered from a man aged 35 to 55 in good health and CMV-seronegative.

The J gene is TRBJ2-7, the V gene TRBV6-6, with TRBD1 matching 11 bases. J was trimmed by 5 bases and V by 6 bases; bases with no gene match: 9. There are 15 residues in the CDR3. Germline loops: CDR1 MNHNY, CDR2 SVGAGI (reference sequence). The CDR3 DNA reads TGTGCCAGCAGAAAAACGGGACAGGGGGTTGACGAGCAGTACTTC. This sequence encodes CASRKTGQGVDEQYF.

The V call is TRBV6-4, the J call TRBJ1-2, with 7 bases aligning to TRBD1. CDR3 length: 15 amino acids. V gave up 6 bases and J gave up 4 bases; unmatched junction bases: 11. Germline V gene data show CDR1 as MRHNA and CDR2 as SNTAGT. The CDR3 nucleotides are TGTGCCAGCAGCGATGATTCGGGACAGTCCTATGGCTACACCTTC. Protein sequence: CASSDDSGQSYGYTF.

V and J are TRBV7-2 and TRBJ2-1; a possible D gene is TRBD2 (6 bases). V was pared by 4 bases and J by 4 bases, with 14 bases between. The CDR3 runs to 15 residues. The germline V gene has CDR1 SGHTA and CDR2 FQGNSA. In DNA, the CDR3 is TGTGCCAGCAGCTCGGCTAGCGTCAGTTACAATGAGCAGTTCTTC. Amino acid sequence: CASSSASVSYNEQFF.

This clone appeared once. The chain's CDR3 is CASSVSGSGGVEQFF. The CDR3 DNA is TGTGCCAGCAGCGTAAGCGGTAGCGGGGGGGTTGAGCAGTTCTTC. The chain has TRBV9 and TRBJ2-1, with TRBD2 matching over 11 bases. The CDR3 spans 15 residues. The germline V gene has CDR1 SGDLS and CDR2 YYNGEE. V dropped 1 base and J dropped 9; count of bases not matched to a gene: 6.

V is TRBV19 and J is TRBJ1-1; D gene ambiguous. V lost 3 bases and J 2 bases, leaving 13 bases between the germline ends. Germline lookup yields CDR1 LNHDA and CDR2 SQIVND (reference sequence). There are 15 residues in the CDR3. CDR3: CASSMNGPYNTEAFF. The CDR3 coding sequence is TGTGCCAGTAGTATGAATGGGCCGTATAACACTGAAGCTTTCTTT.

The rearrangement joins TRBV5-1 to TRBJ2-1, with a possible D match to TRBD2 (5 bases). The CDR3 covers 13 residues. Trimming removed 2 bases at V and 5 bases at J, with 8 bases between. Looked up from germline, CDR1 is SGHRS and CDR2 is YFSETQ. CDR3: CASSLTGNNEQFF. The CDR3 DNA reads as TGCGCCAGCAGCTTAACGGGGAACAATGAGCAGTTCTTC.

CDR3 DNA: TGTGCCAGCAGTTACTCAGGCACGGGGGTGAACGGCTACACCTTC. This encodes CASSYSGTGVNGYTF. The genes are TRBV6-5 and TRBJ1-2; possibly TRBD1 for D (5 bases). CDR3 length: 15 residues. Trimming took off 0 bases at V and 8 bases at J, with 16 bases between the two ends. Germline lookup yields CDR1 MNHEY and CDR2 SVGAGI.

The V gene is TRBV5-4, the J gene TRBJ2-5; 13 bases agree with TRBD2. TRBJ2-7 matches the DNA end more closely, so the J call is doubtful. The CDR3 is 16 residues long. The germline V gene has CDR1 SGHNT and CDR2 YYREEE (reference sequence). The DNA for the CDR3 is TGTGCCAGCAGAGGGACTAGCGGGACTTCACTCCACGAGCAGTACTTC. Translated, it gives CASRGTSGTSLHEQYF.

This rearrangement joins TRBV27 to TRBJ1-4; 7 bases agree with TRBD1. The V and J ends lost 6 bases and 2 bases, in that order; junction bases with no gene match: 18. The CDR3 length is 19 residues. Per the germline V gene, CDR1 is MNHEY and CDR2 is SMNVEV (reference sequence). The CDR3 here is CASSRIPGGKRSTNEKLFF. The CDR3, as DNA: TGTGCCAGCAGCCGAATCCCAGGGGGGAAACGATCTACTAATGAAAAACTGTTTTTT.

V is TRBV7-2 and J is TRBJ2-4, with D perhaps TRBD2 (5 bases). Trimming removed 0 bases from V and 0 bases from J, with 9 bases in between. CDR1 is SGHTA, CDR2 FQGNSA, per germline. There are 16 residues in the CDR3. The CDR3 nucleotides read TGTGCCAGCAGCTTAGCGCCCGGACTAGCCAAAAACATTCAGTACTTC. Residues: CASSLAPGLAKNIQYF.

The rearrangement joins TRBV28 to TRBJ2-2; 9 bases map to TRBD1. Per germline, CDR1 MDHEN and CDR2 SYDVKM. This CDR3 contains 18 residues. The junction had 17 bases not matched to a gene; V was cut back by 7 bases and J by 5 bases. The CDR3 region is CASTLSTGGRKTTGELFF. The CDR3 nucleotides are TGTGCCAGCACCCTCTCTACAGGGGGCCGCAAAACTACCGGGGAGCTGTTTTTT.

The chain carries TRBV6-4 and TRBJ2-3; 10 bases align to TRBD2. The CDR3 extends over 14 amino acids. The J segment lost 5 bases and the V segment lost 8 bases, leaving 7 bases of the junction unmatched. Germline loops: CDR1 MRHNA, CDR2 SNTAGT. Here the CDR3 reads CASSSGGAGDTQYF. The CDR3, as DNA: TGTGCCAGCTCCAGCGGGGGGGCCGGAGATACGCAGTATTTT.

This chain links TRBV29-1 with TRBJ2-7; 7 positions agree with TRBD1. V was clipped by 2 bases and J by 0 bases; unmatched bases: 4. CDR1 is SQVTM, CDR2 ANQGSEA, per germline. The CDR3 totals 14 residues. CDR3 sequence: CSVERRQGSYEQYF. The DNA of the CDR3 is TGCAGCGTTGAAAGGCGACAGGGCTCCTACGAGCAGTACTTC.

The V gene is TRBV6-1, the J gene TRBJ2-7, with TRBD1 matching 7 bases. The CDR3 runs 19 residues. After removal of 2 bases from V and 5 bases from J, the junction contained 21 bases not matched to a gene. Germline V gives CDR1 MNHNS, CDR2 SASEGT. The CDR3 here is CASSENPSAAGGSRDEQYF. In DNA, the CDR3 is TGTGCCAGCAGTGAAAATCCATCGGCGGCAGGGGGATCGAGGGACGAGCAGTACTTC.

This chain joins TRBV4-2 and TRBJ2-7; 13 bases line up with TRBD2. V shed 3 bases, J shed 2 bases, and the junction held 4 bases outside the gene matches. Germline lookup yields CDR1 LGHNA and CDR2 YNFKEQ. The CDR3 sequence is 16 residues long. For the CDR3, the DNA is TGTGCCAGCAGCCATGCCGGGACTAGCGGGGCCTACGAGCAGTACTTC. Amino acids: CASSHAGTSGAYEQYF.

The CDR3 DNA follows: TGTGCCAGTAGTATTAAGGGGCAGGCTAACACTGAAGCTTTCTTT. Encoded protein: CASSIKGQANTEAFF. This chain uses TRBV19 with TRBJ1-1; maybe TRBD1 (5 bases). This CDR3 has 15 amino acids. Looked up from germline, CDR1 is LNHDA and CDR2 is SQIVND (reference sequence). Trimming left V 3 bases short and J 2 bases short, with 13 bases between. The variable domain in full, completed from reference TRBV19 and TRBJ1-1, reads DGGITQSPKYLFRKEGQNVTLSCEQNLNHDAMYWYRQDPGQGLRLIYYSQIVNDFQKGDIAEGYSVSREKKESFPLTVTSAQKNPTAFYLCASSIKGQANTEAFFGQGTRLTVV.

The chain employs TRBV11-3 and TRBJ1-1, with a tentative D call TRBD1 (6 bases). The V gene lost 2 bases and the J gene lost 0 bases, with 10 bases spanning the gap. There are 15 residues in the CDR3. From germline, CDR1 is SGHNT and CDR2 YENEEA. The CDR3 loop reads CASSLPGTLNTEAFF. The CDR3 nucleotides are TGTGCCAGCAGCTTACCCGGGACACTGAACACTGAAGCTTTCTTT.

The DNA for the CDR3 is TGTGCCAGTAGTATGAGGGGGACCTCCTACGAGCAGTACTTC. The encoded protein is CASSMRGTSYEQYF. The chain links TRBV19 to TRBJ2-7; perhaps TRBD1 as D (6 bases). The CDR3 loop spans 14 amino acids. V was shortened by 3 bases and J by 0 bases, with 9 bases between the two germline ends. The germline V gene encodes CDR1 LNHDA and CDR2 SQIVND (reference sequence).

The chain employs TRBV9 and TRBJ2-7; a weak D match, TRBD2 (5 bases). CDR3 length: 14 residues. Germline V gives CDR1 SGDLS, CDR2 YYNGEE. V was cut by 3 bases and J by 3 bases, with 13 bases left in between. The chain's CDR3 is CASSEQTGSYEQYF. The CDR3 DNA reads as TGTGCCAGCAGCGAACAAACGGGGAGCTACGAGCAGTACTTC.

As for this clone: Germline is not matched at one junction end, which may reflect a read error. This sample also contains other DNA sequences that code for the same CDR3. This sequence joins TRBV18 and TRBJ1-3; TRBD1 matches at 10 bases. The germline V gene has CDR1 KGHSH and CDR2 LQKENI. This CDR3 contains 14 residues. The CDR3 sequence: CASSGTGAGNTIYF. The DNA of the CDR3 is TGTGCCAGCTCAGGGACAGGGGCTGGAAATACCATATATTTT.

The CDR3 loop is CASSLAQGQGNEQYF. The CDR3 DNA reads as TGTGCCAGCAGCTTAGCGCAGGGACAGGGAAACGAGCAGTACTTC. The V call is TRBV7-6, the J call TRBJ2-7; 9 bases map to TRBD1. The CDR3 is 15 residues long. CDR1 and CDR2 (germline): SGHVS, FNYEAQ. Losses at the gene ends were 0 bases for V and 5 bases for J; bases not matched to a gene: 5. The full variable domain, rest sourced from reference TRBV7-6 and TRBJ2-7, is GAGVSQSPRYKVTKRGQDVALRCDPISGHVSLYWYRQALGQGPEFLTYFNYEAQQDKSGLPNDRFSAERPEGSISTLTIQRTEQRDSAMYRCASSLAQGQGNEQYFGPGTRLTVT.